A selection of T cell receptor beta chains follows, all from one sample in a study of OX40 agonist ivuxolimab in advanced cancers. The protocol was immunoSEQ multiplex PCR, while the TCRdb copy is restricted to in-frame clones and leaves out a portion. This sample yields tens of thousands of clones, of which more than 75% are seen a single time; more than 25% belongs to the top ten. Sequencing used CD4+ or CD8+ T cells sorted from blood, obtained in a trial of the OX40 agonist ivuxolimab. These TCRs come from an adult with an advanced solid tumor such as melanoma, head and neck, liver or kidney cancer. The CDR3 runs from the conserved cysteine through the conserved F or W. Each record gives: V gene, D gene, clone size, J gene, CDR3 DNA, CDR3 protein. The D gene is left open where the match is weak. Size tells how often a clone was seen (once, few, many) or the class of an expanded clone, and some rows leave it out.

V: TRBV11-3
D: TRBD1
size: .
J: TRBJ2-7
DNA: TGTGCCAGCAGCCCCGGACAGGGGTCCTACGAGCAGTACTTC
CDR3: CASSPGQGSYEQYF

V: TRBV4-1
D: TRBD1
size: .
J: TRBJ1-1
DNA: TGCGCCAGCAGCCAAGGGGTCGTCCCACAGGGGGAGAACACTGAAGCTTTCTTT
CDR3: CASSQGVVPQGENTEAFF

V: TRBV7-9
D: .
size: .
J: TRBJ1-2
DNA: TGTGCCAGCAGACCCGGGCAGGGCTATGGCTACACCTTC
CDR3: CASRPGQGYGYTF

V: TRBV4-1
D: .
size: few
J: TRBJ1-5
DNA: TGCGCCAGCAGCCAGAGGGATGGCAATCAGCCCCAGCATTTT
CDR3: CASSQRDGNQPQHF

V: TRBV19
D: .
size: .
J: TRBJ2-2
DNA: TGTGCCAGTAGCCTTTCTCGGGCCGGGGAGCTGTTTTTT
CDR3: CASSLSRAGELFF

V: TRBV7-2
D: .
size: .
J: TRBJ2-7
DNA: TGTGCCAGCAGCGGATACCTAGTGGCAGGGAACTACGAGCAGTACTTC
CDR3: CASSGYLVAGNYEQYF

V: TRBV27
D: .
size: .
J: TRBJ2-1
DNA: TGTGCCAGCAGCCTCGAGGGACTGACCTACAATGAGCAGTTCTTC
CDR3: CASSLEGLTYNEQFF

V: TRBV27
D: .
size: .
J: TRBJ2-2
DNA: TGTGCCAGCTATGCCAGTAGCGGAGTGAACACCGGGGAGCTGTTTTTT
CDR3: CASYASSGVNTGELFF

V: TRBV27
D: TRBD1
size: .
J: TRBJ2-5
DNA: TGTGCCAGTCCCTCGGGGGGGACAGGGGTTCAAGAGACCCAGTACTTC
CDR3: CASPSGGTGVQETQYF

V: TRBV20-1
D: .
size: once
J: TRBJ2-7
DNA: TGCAGTGCCCTTTCTGGGCAGTACTTC
CDR3: CSALSGQYF

V: TRBV4-1
D: .
size: medium-sized
J: TRBJ1-1
DNA: TGCGCCAGCAGCCAAGCTAGCCTTCCCACTGAAGCTTTCTTT
CDR3: CASSQASLPTEAFF

V: TRBV7-6
D: TRBD2
size: .
J: TRBJ2-1
DNA: TGTGCCAGCAGCTGGGGACTAGCGGGAATGGGGGCCTACAATGAGCAGTTCTTC
CDR3: CASSWGLAGMGAYNEQFF

V: TRBV27
D: TRBD1
size: .
J: TRBJ1-4
DNA: TGTGCCAGCAGTTCCGTAAGGACAGGGAGGAGGGAAAAACTGTTTTTT
CDR3: CASSSVRTGRREKLFF

V: TRBV5-4
D: .
size: .
J: TRBJ2-1
DNA: TGTGCCAGCAGCCTTCGACTAGATCTTGAGCAGTTCTTC
CDR3: CASSLRLDLEQFF

V: TRBV28
D: TRBD1
size: once
J: TRBJ2-1
DNA: TGTGCCAGCAGTTTATCGACAGGGGCCTACAATGAGCAGTTCTTC
CDR3: CASSLSTGAYNEQFF

V: TRBV10-3
D: TRBD1
size: .
J: TRBJ1-2
DNA: TGTGCCATCAGTGAATACAGGGGCAACTATGGCTACACCTTC
CDR3: CAISEYRGNYGYTF

V: TRBV6-1
D: TRBD1
size: .
J: TRBJ1-4
DNA: TGTGCCAGCAGTTTGGGACAGGGGGAGGAAAAACTGTTTTTT
CDR3: CASSLGQGEEKLFF